This T cell receptor (beta chain) was obtained from a study of cytomegalovirus exposure and HLA in healthy donors. V dropped 3 bases and J dropped 6; count of bases not matched to a gene: 10. The germline gives CDR1 MNHEY, CDR2 SMNVEV (reference sequence). The CDR3 extends over 15 amino acids. Use of 60 Vbeta and 13 Jbeta primers characterized the PCR. Repertoires were generated with immunoSEQ multiplex PCR, while TCRdb's copy carries only in-frame clones and drops some. The table records about 140,000 clones, less than 85% of them present only once. The V call is TRBV27, the J call TRBJ1-2; TRBD1 aligns across 7 bases. Sequencing used PBMCs. The TCR originated in a woman between 55 and 75 years old in good health and CMV-seropositive. The CDR3 DNA is TGTGCCAGCAGTTTCACGGTAAGGGGGCTCAATGGCTACACCTTC. Protein product: CASSFTVRGLNGYTF.